A selection of T cell receptor beta chains follows, all from one sample in a study of blood T cell repertoires in COVID-19. Clones were sequenced by immunoSEQ multiplex PCR, and TCRdb holds only the in-frame ones, with some missing. There are about 150,000 clones in the sample; approximately 86% occur only once, and 0.63% lies in the top ten. Sequenced material: peripheral blood. These receptors were collected from a man between 60 and 70 years old with COVID-19, enrolled during active disease. Both conserved end residues are trimmed from each CDR3.

j_gene: TRBJ2-7; v_gene: TRBV7-2; CDR3aa: ASSLALDMGKDEQY
j_gene: TRBJ1-1; v_gene: TRBV6-6; CDR3aa: ATRLGQLDTEAF
j_gene: TRBJ2-7; v_gene: TRBV3-1/TRBV3-2; CDR3aa: ASSQSGYEQY
j_gene: TRBJ1-5; v_gene: TRBV18; CDR3aa: TSSPKSGNSNQPQH
j_gene: TRBJ2-1; v_gene: TRBV18; CDR3aa: ASSPPSGGPIGQF
j_gene: TRBJ1-1; v_gene: TRBV18; CDR3aa: ASSPPLGTATEAF
j_gene: TRBJ2-7; v_gene: TRBV5-1; CDR3aa: ASSLGAGVTYEQY
j_gene: TRBJ2-7; v_gene: TRBV27; CDR3aa: ASSLKPWTGGYEQY
j_gene: TRBJ1-1; v_gene: TRBV7-3; CDR3aa: ASSFTPSTEAF
j_gene: TRBJ1-1; v_gene: TRBV7-8; CDR3aa: ASSLVYTEAF
j_gene: TRBJ2-7; v_gene: TRBV18; CDR3aa: ASSPPGRVYEQY
j_gene: TRBJ2-5; v_gene: TRBV11-3; CDR3aa: ASSLEGATPTQY
j_gene: TRBJ1-6; v_gene: TRBV2; CDR3aa: AGGTVVNSPLH
j_gene: TRBJ1-2; v_gene: TRBV19; CDR3aa: ASSIGLGQGKPNYGYT
j_gene: TRBJ1-1; v_gene: TRBV6-2/TRBV6-3; CDR3aa: ASSLRDRETEAF
j_gene: TRBJ1-5; v_gene: TRBV19; CDR3aa: ASSIDLGGPNQPQH
j_gene: TRBJ2-1; v_gene: TRBV12-3/TRBV12-4; CDR3aa: ASRSDKANEQF
j_gene: TRBJ2-3; v_gene: TRBV9; CDR3aa: ASSPRGASTDTQY
j_gene: TRBJ1-5; v_gene: TRBV6-6; CDR3aa: ASSPGTGTYNSNQPQH
j_gene: TRBJ1-1; v_gene: TRBV29-1; CDR3aa: SVEGAGTEAF
j_gene: TRBJ2-3; v_gene: TRBV5-6; CDR3aa: ASSLGRVVGDTQY
j_gene: TRBJ2-1; v_gene: TRBV11-3; CDR3aa: ASSTGQRQVLDEQF
j_gene: TRBJ1-1; v_gene: TRBV11-2; CDR3aa: ASSLFRGDTEAF
j_gene: TRBJ1-1; v_gene: TRBV6-5; CDR3aa: ASLKTGVNTEAF
j_gene: TRBJ1-4; v_gene: TRBV4-3; CDR3aa: ASSRDRRNEKLF
j_gene: TRBJ1-6; v_gene: TRBV6-6; CDR3aa: ASSGMDSPLH
j_gene: TRBJ1-1; v_gene: TRBV5-6; CDR3aa: ASSLTGTGAEAF
j_gene: TRBJ1-5; v_gene: TRBV5-6; CDR3aa: ASSLNAGIQPQH
j_gene: TRBJ1-1; v_gene: TRBV10-3; CDR3aa: AISSDRGVTEAF
j_gene: TRBJ2-1; v_gene: TRBV30; CDR3aa: AWSAGLAGTQF
j_gene: TRBJ2-1; v_gene: TRBV28; CDR3aa: ASIQTGRNEQF
j_gene: TRBJ2-4; v_gene: TRBV6-4; CDR3aa: ASSKLAGGPSVPQRDIQY
j_gene: TRBJ1-1; v_gene: TRBV7-2; CDR3aa: ASSLEPNTEAF
j_gene: TRBJ2-7; v_gene: TRBV11-1; CDR3aa: ASSPRDRDLYEQY
j_gene: TRBJ1-1; v_gene: TRBV7-2; CDR3aa: ASSLVGSRTGFTEAF
j_gene: TRBJ2-3; v_gene: TRBV27; CDR3aa: ASRRARTSGGLTDTQY
j_gene: TRBJ2-3; v_gene: TRBV6-2/TRBV6-3; CDR3aa: ASSYSSLRDTQY
j_gene: TRBJ2-3; v_gene: TRBV14; CDR3aa: ASSQTTRQGRITDTQY
j_gene: TRBJ2-6; v_gene: TRBV19; CDR3aa: ASSMSRTGTGANVLT
j_gene: TRBJ1-2; v_gene: TRBV15; CDR3aa: ATSRDIGASGGYT
j_gene: TRBJ2-1; v_gene: TRBV29-1; CDR3aa: SVLGLAGGVVF
j_gene: TRBJ2-5; v_gene: TRBV30; CDR3aa: AWSRRGHPQETQY
j_gene: TRBJ2-3; v_gene: TRBV9; CDR3aa: ASSLSQGQGTDTQY
j_gene: TRBJ1-2; v_gene: TRBV18; CDR3aa: ASSALQGSPYGYT
j_gene: TRBJ2-1; v_gene: TRBV18; CDR3aa: ASSPPGLGSSEQF
j_gene: TRBJ1-5; v_gene: TRBV3-1/TRBV3-2; CDR3aa: ASSTTGVQPQH
j_gene: TRBJ1-2; v_gene: TRBV10-3; CDR3aa: AISQNRDSGNYGYT
j_gene: TRBJ1-1; v_gene: TRBV2; CDR3aa: ATGRGNTEAF
j_gene: TRBJ2-1; v_gene: TRBV20-1; CDR3aa: SASGLSSGGSYNEQF
j_gene: TRBJ1-1; v_gene: TRBV18; CDR3aa: ASSPGGQENTEAF
j_gene: TRBJ2-7; v_gene: TRBV7-9; CDR3aa: ASSFGDRGPEQY
j_gene: TRBJ2-7; v_gene: TRBV9; CDR3aa: ASSVVGADRSL
j_gene: TRBJ1-1; v_gene: TRBV2; CDR3aa: ASTGQGRNTEAF
j_gene: TRBJ1-6; v_gene: TRBV30; CDR3aa: AWSPGGRFSPLH
j_gene: TRBJ1-3; v_gene: TRBV10-1; CDR3aa: ASRGQGVFSGNTIY